This T cell receptor (beta chain) was sequenced in a study of shared clonotypes between healthy human individuals. This CDR3 comprises 16 residues. V lost 11 bases and J lost 9; bases outside the gene matches: 19. Germline-derived CDR1 and CDR2 are ENHRY and SYGVKD. The table came from immunoSEQ multiplex PCR; TCRdb's copy has only in-frame clones and leaves some out. The sample shows millions of clones, just over 90% of them seen only once. The source of this sequence is a man between 18 and 29 years old in good health. Sequencing was performed on naive CD4+ T cells sorted from blood. Sample subset: CD45RA+ positively selected. This chain connects TRBV10-3 to TRBJ1-6, with 7 bases matching TRBD1. The CDR3 nucleotides are TGTGCCTCCCGGGGTACCGACAGGGCTTGGGGTTCACCCCTCCACTTT. Translation gives CASRGTDRAWGSPLHF.